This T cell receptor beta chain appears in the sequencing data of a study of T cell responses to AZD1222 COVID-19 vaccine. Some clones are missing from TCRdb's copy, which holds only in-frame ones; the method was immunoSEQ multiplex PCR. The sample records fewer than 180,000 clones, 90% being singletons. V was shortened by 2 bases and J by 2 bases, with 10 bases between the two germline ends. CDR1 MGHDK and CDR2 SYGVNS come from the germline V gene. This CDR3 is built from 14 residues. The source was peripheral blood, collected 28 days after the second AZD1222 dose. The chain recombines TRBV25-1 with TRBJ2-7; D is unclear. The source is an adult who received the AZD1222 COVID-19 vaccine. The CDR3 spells CASSEGSPAYEQYF. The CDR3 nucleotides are TGTGCCAGCAGTGAAGGTAGCCCTGCCTACGAGCAGTACTTC.